The 21 T cell receptor beta chains given below trace back to one sample, sequenced in a study of lymphopenia after photon versus proton radiotherapy. Here immunoSEQ multiplex PCR was the method, and the copy in TCRdb shows in-frame clones only, minus some. The sample has more than 25,000 clones, less than 90% seen once. The sequencing used peripheral blood, collected from a patient treated with photon-based radiotherapy. The receptors were sampled from a woman aged 45-65 years with pancreatic cancer.

The chain links TRBV9 to TRBJ1-3, with 9 bases lining up with TRBD1. This CDR3 is 15 amino acids long. The V gene's germline CDR1 is SGDLS and CDR2 YYNGEE. The V gene end was trimmed by 2 bases and the J gene end by 3 bases; junction bases not matched to a gene: 3. Written as DNA, the CDR3 is TGTGCCAGCAGCGTCTGGGACAGGGATGGAAACACCATATATTTT. Its translation is CASSVWDRDGNTIYF.

The chain links TRBV10-3 to TRBJ2-7; D not resolved. The V end was cut by 3 bases, the J end by 3 bases, with 15 bases between. The CDR3 is made up of 15 amino acids. Germline V lookup: CDR1 ENHRY, CDR2 SYGVKD. The CDR3 sequence is CAISDPTGYYYEQYF. As DNA, the CDR3 is TGTGCCATCAGTGACCCCACTGGCTACTACTACGAGCAGTACTTC.

The chain couples TRBV27 to TRBJ2-2; 9 bases agree with TRBD1. The germline V gene encodes CDR1 MNHEY and CDR2 SMNVEV (reference sequence). This CDR3 has 15 amino acids. Unmatched junction bases numbered 1, after V lost 5 bases and J lost 0 bases. CDR3 residues: CASSRQGANTGELFF. CDR3 DNA sequence: TGTGCCAGCAGTAGACAGGGGGCGAACACCGGGGAGCTGTTTTTT.

The chain joins TRBV10-3 to TRBJ2-3, with 9 bases that match TRBD1. V lost 4 bases, J lost 4 bases, and 6 bases stayed unmatched. Germline V gives CDR1 ENHRY, CDR2 SYGVKD. The CDR3 contains 15 residues. The CDR3: CAISGLGQGADTQYF. In nucleotides, the CDR3 is TGTGCCATCAGTGGCTTGGGACAGGGAGCAGATACGCAGTATTTT.

The genes are TRBV27 and TRBJ2-7; 10 nucleotides agree with TRBD2. Germline V gene data show CDR1 as MNHEY and CDR2 as SMNVEV (reference sequence). V lost 3 bases and J lost 0; bases outside the gene matches: 5. This CDR3 contains 16 residues. The CDR3 loop reads CASSFSLAGVSYEQYF. The CDR3 coding sequence is TGTGCCAGCAGTTTCTCTCTAGCGGGAGTCTCCTACGAGCAGTACTTC.

The chain combines TRBV30 with TRBJ2-1; no clear D gene. The V gene lost 6 bases and the J gene lost 7 bases, with 19 bases spanning the gap. This CDR3 has 14 residues. CDR1 and CDR2 from the germline V gene are GTSNPN and SVGIG (reference sequence). The CDR3 reads CACSDDSRANEQFF. CDR3 in DNA: TGTGCCTGCTCGGACGACTCCCGCGCGAATGAGCAGTTCTTC.

This chain connects TRBV7-2 to TRBJ2-1, with a possible D match to TRBD2 (6 bases). Germline CDR1 reads SGHTA; CDR2 reads FQGNSA. The ends were cut back, 5 bases at V and 0 bases at J, with 11 bases in the middle. CDR3 size: 15 residues. The CDR3 region is CASSTDGSSYNEQFF. CDR3 bases: TGTGCCAGCAGCACGGACGGGAGCTCCTACAATGAGCAGTTCTTC.

This clone has more than one count but fewer than ten. This CDR3 is CSVEYSTDTQYF. The CDR3 nucleotides are TGCAGCGTTGAATACAGCACAGATACGCAGTATTTT. This chain links TRBV29-1 with TRBJ2-3; D gene ambiguous. V lost 2 bases and J lost 0, with 3 bases in between. The CDR3 totals 12 residues. Germline-derived CDR1 and CDR2 are SQVTM and ANQGSEA.

V usage is TRBV7-2 and J usage is TRBJ2-5, with 8 positions matching TRBD2. The J call may be in error: the DNA end matches TRBJ2-7 better. This CDR3 comprises 14 residues. Germline CDR1 and CDR2: SGHTA and FQGNSA. The CDR3 protein is CASSLASGAYEQYF. In nucleotides, the CDR3 is TGTGCCAGCAGCTTAGCTAGCGGGGCCTACGAGCAGTACTTC.

The chain couples TRBV5-1 to TRBJ1-6; TRBD1 is a possible D gene (5 bases). This CDR3 contains 14 residues. The V and J ends lost 1 base and 8 bases respectively, with 10 bases between them. The V gene's germline CDR1 is SGHRS and CDR2 YFSETQ. CDR3 protein: CASSLSGGDSPLHF. The DNA for the CDR3 is TGCGCCAGCAGCTTGTCCGGGGGGGATTCACCCCTCCACTTT.

V and J are TRBV6-5 and TRBJ1-2; 9 bases are shared with TRBD1. The CDR3 runs 14 residues. Germline CDR1 is MNHEY and CDR2 is SVGAGI. V shed 4 bases and J 8 bases; nucleotides not matched to a gene: 8. The CDR3 region is CASSSPGQGEGYTF. DNA of the CDR3: TGTGCCAGCAGTTCTCCGGGACAGGGCGAAGGCTACACCTTC.

J is TRBJ1-2 and V is TRBV19, with a possible D match to TRBD1 (6 bases). V gave up 5 bases and J gave up 8 bases, with 18 bases separating them. CDR3 length: 14 residues. Per germline, CDR1 LNHDA and CDR2 SQIVND (reference sequence). In nucleotides, the CDR3 is TGTGCCAGTAGTCTTGGACAGACGATATCCGGCTACACCTTC. Protein: CASSLGQTISGYTF.

This clone is labeled as medium-sized. The gene calls are TRBV11-3 and TRBJ1-1; no clear D. Trimming removed 2 bases from V and 3 bases from J, with 7 bases in between. Per germline, CDR1 SGHNT and CDR2 YENEEA. The CDR3 contains 13 residues. CDR3 loop: CASSLTEYTEAFF. DNA of the CDR3: TGTGCCAGCAGCTTAACGGAGTACACTGAAGCTTTCTTT.

As DNA, the CDR3 is TGTGCCAGCAGCTCCACTCGGGACGACACTGAAGCTTTCTTT. Its protein is CASSSTRDDTEAFF. J is TRBJ1-1 and V is TRBV7-9, with a tentative D call TRBD1 (5 bases). The ends were cut back, 4 bases at V and 3 bases at J, with 12 bases in the middle. CDR1 SEHNR and CDR2 FQNEAQ come from the germline V gene (reference sequence). This CDR3 contains 14 residues.

The chain uses TRBV6-6 and TRBJ2-5; D gene ambiguous. The V gene lost 2 bases and the J gene lost 2 bases, with 9 bases spanning the gap. CDR1 is MNHNY, CDR2 SVGAGI, per germline (reference sequence). This CDR3 spans 14 amino acids. Here the CDR3 DNA reads TGTGCCAGCAGTTACATGCCGAGACAAGAGACCCAGTACTTC. Translated: CASSYMPRQETQYF.

This clone is labeled medium-sized (0.01 to 0.1%). The chain uses TRBV16 and TRBJ2-3; the D gene is possibly TRBD2 (6 bases). The germline CDR1 and CDR2 sequences are KGHSY and FQNENV. Trimming left V 5 bases short and J 3 bases short, with 9 bases between. The CDR3 is 13 amino acids. CDR3 residues: CASSGGWTDTQYF. The DNA of the CDR3 is TGTGCCAGCAGCGGAGGGTGGACAGATACGCAGTATTTT.

V usage is TRBV9 and J usage is TRBJ1-4; perhaps TRBD1 as D (5 bases). Germline-derived CDR1 and CDR2 are SGDLS and YYNGEE. Trimming cost V 2 bases and J 5 bases, with 16 bases left between them. This CDR3 is 16 amino acids long. CDR3 in DNA: TGTGCCAGCAGCGTGGACCCAGGGACCACAAATGAAAAACTGTTTTTT. It codes for CASSVDPGTTNEKLFF. The full variable domain, rest sourced from reference TRBV9 and TRBJ1-4, is DSGVTQTPKHLITATGQRVTLRCSPRSGDLSVYWYQQSLDQGLQFLIQYYNGEERAKGNILERFSAQQFPDLHSELNLSSLELGDSALYFCASSVDPGTTNEKLFFGSGTQLSVL.

The genes are TRBV6-1 and TRBJ2-3; unclear D gene. Trimming removed 2 bases at V and 3 bases at J, with 12 bases between. The CDR3 has 15 residues. In germline, CDR1 is MNHNS, CDR2 SASEGT. CDR3 nucleotide sequence: TGTGCCAGCAGTGAACCCCCACCATGGACAGATACGCAGTATTTT. This sequence encodes CASSEPPPWTDTQYF.

This chain links TRBV19 with TRBJ2-1, with TRBD2 as a possible D gene (5 bases). In germline, CDR1 is LNHDA, CDR2 SQIVND (reference sequence). The V gene lost 10 bases and the J gene lost 3 bases, with 16 bases spanning the gap. The CDR3 consists of 14 residues. CDR3 bases: TGTGCCACCCAGGCGGGCAGTATCTACAATGAGCAGTTCTTC. Its protein is CATQAGSIYNEQFF.

This chain links TRBV7-3 with TRBJ2-5, with 8 bases aligning to TRBD1. Looked up from germline, CDR1 is SGHTA and CDR2 is FQGTGA. Unmatched junction bases numbered 3, after V lost 2 bases and J lost 4 bases. The CDR3 has 14 residues. Written as DNA, the CDR3 is TGTGCCAGCAGCTTACAGGGGGCTGGAGAGACCCAGTACTTC. Residues: CASSLQGAGETQYF.

This clone has only a few counts. The chain uses TRBV27 and TRBJ2-5, with TRBD2 matching 15 bases. Germline trimming cut 8 bases from V and 4 bases from J; bases unmatched to any gene: 11. CDR1 and CDR2 (germline): MNHEY, SMNVEV (reference sequence). This CDR3 is built from 17 residues. The CDR3 loop is CASRSLPGLAGGETQYF. Written as DNA, the CDR3 is TGTGCCAGCCGTAGTTTACCGGGACTAGCGGGAGGAGAGACCCAGTACTTC.